This T cell receptor (beta chain) was identified during a study of blood T cell repertoires in COVID-19. In the study overall: Whether acute or convalescent, the COVID-19 samples came from the United States, Italy and Spain. The cDNA or gDNA used as material had been derived from T cells, B-cell-depleted T cells, or PBMCs.

The germline V and J ends were trimmed by 7 bases and 0 bases, with 4 bases remaining between them. The CDR3 length is 13 residues. Germline CDR1 MGHDK, CDR2 SYGVNS. Authors' data handling: The authors estimated nucleated cell counts from reference gene primer amplification. Libraries were prepared by immunoSEQ multiplex PCR; TCRdb keeps only in-frame clonotypes and omits some of them. V and J calls and clone size follow that table, whereas D and trimming were derived from the DNA. The sample holds about 370,000 clones, about 89% seen once. Seattle-derived patients entered the study during active infection and were followed longitudinally.

The sample was peripheral blood. The chain recombines TRBV25-1 with TRBJ2-6; the D is unclear. This receptor was obtained from a woman aged 25-40 years with COVID-19, enrolled during active disease. This chain's CDR3 is CASTRSGANVLTF. Written as DNA, the CDR3 is TGTGCCAGCACCCGCTCTGGGGCCAACGTCCTGACTTTC.